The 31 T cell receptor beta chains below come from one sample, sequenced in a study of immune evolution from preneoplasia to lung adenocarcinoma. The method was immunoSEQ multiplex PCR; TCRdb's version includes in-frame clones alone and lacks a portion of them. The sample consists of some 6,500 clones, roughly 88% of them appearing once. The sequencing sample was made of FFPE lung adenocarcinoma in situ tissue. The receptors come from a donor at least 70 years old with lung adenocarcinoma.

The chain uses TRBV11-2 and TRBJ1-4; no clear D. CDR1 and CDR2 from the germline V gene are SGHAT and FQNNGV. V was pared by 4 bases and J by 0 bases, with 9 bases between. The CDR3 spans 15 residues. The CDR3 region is CASSYIASTNEKLFF. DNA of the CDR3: TGTGCCAGCAGCTATATAGCTTCAACTAATGAAAAACTGTTTTTT.

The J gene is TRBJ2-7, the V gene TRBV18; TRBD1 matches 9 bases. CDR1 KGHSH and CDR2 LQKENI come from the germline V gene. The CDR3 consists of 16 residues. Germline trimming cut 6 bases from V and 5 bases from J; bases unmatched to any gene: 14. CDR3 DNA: TGTGCCAGCTCCCTAATGCAGGACAGGGGCCCCCACGAGCAGTACTTC. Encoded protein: CASSLMQDRGPHEQYF.

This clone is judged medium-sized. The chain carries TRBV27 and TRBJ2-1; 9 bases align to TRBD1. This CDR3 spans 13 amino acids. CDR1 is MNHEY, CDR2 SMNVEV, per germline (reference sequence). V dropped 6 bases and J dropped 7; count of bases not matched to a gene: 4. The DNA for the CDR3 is TGTGCCAGCAGAAGGACAGGGGAGAATGAGCAGTTCTTC. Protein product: CASRRTGENEQFF.

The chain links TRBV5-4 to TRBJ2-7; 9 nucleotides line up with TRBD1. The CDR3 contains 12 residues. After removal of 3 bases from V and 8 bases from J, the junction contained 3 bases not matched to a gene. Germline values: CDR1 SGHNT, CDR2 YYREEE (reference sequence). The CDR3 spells CASSWDRAKQYF. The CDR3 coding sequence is TGTGCCAGCAGCTGGGACAGGGCTAAGCAGTACTTC.

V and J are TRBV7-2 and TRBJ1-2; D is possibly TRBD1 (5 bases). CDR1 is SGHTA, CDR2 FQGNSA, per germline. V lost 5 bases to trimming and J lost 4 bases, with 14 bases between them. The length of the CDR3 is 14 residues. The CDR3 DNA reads TGTGCCAGCAGCCCTCGGGACCGAGTCTATGGCTACACCTTC. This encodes CASSPRDRVYGYTF.

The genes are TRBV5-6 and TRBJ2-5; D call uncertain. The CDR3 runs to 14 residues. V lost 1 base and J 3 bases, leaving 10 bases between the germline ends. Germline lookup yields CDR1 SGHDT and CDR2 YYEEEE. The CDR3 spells CASSLIGLEETQYF. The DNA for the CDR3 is TGTGCCAGCAGCTTGATCGGGTTAGAAGAGACCCAGTACTTC.

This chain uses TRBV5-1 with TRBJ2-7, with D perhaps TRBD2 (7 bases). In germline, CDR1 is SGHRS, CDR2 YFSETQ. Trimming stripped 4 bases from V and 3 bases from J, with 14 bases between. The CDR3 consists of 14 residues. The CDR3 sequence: CASSRGDTVYEQYF. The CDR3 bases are TGCGCCAGCAGCCGGGGGGACACAGTCTACGAGCAGTACTTC.

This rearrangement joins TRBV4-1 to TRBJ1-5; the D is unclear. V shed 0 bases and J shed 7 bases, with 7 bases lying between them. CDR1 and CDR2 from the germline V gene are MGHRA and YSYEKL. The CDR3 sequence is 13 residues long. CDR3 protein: CASSQDPGQPQHF. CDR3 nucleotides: TGCGCCAGCAGCCAAGATCCGGGACAGCCCCAGCATTTT.

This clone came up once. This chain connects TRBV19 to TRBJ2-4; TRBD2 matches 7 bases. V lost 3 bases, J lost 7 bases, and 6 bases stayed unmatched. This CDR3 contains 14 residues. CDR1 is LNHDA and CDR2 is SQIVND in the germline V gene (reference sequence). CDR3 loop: CASSIRGRDNIQYF. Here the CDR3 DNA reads TGTGCCAGTAGTATTCGAGGGAGGGACAACATTCAGTACTTC.

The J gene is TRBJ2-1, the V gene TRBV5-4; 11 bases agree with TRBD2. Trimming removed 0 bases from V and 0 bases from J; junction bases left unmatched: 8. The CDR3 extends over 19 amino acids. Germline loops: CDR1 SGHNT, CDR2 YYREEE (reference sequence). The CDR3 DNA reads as TGTGCCAGCAGCTTGGCCGTTCTAGCGGGAGGCGTCTCCTACAATGAGCAGTTCTTC. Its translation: CASSLAVLAGGVSYNEQFF.

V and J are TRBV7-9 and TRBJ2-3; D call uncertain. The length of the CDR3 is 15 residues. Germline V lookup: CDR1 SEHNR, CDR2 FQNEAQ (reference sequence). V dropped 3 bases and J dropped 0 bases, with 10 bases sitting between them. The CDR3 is CASSFSTVSTDTQYF. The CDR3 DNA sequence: TGTGCCAGCAGCTTCTCGACTGTTAGCACAGATACGCAGTATTTT.

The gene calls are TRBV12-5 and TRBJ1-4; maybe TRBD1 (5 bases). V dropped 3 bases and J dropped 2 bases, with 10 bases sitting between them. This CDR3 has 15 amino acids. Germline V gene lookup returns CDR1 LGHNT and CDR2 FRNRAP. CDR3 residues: CASGLGVGTNEKLFF. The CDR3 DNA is TGTGCTAGTGGTTTAGGGGTTGGCACTAATGAAAAACTGTTTTTT.

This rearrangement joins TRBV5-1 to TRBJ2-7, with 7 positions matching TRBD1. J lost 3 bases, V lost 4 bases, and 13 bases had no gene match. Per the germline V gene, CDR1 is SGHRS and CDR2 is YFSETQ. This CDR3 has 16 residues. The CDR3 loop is CASSRTLTGVGYEQYF. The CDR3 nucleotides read TGCGCCAGCAGCAGGACCTTAACAGGGGTTGGCTACGAGCAGTACTTC.

CDR3 nucleotide sequence: TGTGCCAGCAGCCTGCAGGGACAGGGGATCGCTTTCTTT. It encodes CASSLQGQGIAFF. This rearrangement joins TRBV5-4 to TRBJ1-1; 10 nucleotides agree with TRBD1. V gave up 4 bases and J gave up 11 bases; unmatched junction bases: 8. This CDR3 region has 13 residues. In germline, CDR1 is SGHNT, CDR2 YYREEE (reference sequence).

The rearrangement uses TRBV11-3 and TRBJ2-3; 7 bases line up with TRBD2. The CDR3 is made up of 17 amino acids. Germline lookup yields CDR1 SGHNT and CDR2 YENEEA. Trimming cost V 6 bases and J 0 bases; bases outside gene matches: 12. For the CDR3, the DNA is TGTGCCAGCAGTGGGACTATCAACGCATACAGCACAGATACGCAGTATTTT. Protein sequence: CASSGTINAYSTDTQYF. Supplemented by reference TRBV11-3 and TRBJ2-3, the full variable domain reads EAGVVQSPRYKIIEKKQPVAFWCNPISGHNTLYWYLQNLGQGPELLIRYENEEAVDDSQLPKDRFSAERLKGVDSTLKIQPAELGDSAVYLCASSGTINAYSTDTQYFGPGTRLTVL.

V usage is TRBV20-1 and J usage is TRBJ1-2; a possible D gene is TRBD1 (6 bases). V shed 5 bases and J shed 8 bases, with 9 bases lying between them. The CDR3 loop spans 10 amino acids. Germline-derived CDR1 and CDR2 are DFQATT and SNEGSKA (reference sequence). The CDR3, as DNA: TGCAGTGCTTCGGACAGCGGCTACACCTTC. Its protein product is CSASDSGYTF.

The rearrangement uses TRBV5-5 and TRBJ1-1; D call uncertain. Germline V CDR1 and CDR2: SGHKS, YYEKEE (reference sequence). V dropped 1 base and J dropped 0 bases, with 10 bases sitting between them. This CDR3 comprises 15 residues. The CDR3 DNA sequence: TGTGCCAGCAGCTTGTATCAGTCCATGAACACTGAAGCTTTCTTT. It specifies CASSLYQSMNTEAFF.

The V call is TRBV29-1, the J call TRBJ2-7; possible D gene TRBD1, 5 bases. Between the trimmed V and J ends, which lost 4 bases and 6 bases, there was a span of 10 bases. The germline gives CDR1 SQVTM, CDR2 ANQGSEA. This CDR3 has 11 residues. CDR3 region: CSVARTSEQYF. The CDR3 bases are TGCAGCGTTGCGAGGACAAGCGAGCAGTACTTC.

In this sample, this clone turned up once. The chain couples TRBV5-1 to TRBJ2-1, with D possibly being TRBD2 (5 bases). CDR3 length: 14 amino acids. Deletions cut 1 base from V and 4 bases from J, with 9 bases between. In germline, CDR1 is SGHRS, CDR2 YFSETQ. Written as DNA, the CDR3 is TGCGCCAGCAGCTTGTCGCAGCGGTACAATGAGCAGTTCTTC. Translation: CASSLSQRYNEQFF.

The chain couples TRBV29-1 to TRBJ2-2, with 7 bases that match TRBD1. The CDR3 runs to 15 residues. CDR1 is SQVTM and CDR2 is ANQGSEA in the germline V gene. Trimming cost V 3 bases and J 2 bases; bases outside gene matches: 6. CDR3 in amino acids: CSVDSGQVNTGELFF. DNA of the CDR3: TGCAGCGTTGATTCCGGACAGGTTAACACCGGGGAGCTGTTTTTT.

The CDR3 spells CASSRGTSGLNEQFF. CDR3 DNA: TGCGCCAGCAGTAGGGGGACTAGCGGCCTGAATGAGCAGTTCTTC. V and J are TRBV10-1 and TRBJ2-1, with 11 bases that match TRBD2. The CDR3 is 15 amino acids. The germline V gene has CDR1 WNHNN and CDR2 SYGVQD (reference sequence). J was trimmed by 7 bases and V by 5 bases; bases with no gene match: 7.

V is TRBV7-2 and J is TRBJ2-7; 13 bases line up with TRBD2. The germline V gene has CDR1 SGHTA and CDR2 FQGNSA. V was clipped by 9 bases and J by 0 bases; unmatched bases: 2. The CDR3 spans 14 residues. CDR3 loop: CASGLAGDSYEQYF. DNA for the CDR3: TGTGCCAGTGGACTAGCGGGAGACTCCTACGAGCAGTACTTC. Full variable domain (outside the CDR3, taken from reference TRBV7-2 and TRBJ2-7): GAGVSQSPSNKVTEKGKDVELRCDPISGHTALYWYRQSLGQGLEFLIYFQGNSAPDKSGLPSDRFSAERTGGSVSTLTIQRTQQEDSAVYLCASGLAGDSYEQYFGPGTRLTVT.

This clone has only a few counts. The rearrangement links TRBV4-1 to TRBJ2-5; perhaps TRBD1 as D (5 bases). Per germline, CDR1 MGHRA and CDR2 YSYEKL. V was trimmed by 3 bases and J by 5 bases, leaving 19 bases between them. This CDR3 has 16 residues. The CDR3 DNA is TGCGCCAGCAGCCAGATAAAAGGGGCTGAAGTGGAGACCCAGTACTTC. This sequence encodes CASSQIKGAEVETQYF.

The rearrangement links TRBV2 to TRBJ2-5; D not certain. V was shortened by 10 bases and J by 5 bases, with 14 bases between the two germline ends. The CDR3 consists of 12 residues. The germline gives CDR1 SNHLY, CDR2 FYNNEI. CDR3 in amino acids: CATSGRRETQYF. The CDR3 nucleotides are TGTGCCACCTCCGGGCGGCGGGAGACCCAGTACTTC.

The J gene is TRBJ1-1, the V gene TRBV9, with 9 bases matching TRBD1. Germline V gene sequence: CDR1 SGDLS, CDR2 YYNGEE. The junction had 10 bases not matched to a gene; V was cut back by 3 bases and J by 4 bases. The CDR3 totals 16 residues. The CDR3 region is CASSGSRDRAGTEAFF. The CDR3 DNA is TGTGCCAGCAGCGGGTCCCGGGACAGGGCGGGCACTGAAGCTTTCTTT.

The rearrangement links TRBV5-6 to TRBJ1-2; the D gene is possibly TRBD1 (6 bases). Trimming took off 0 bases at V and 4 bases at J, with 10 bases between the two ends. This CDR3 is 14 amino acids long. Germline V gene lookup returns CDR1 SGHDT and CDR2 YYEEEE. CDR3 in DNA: TGTGCCAGCAGCTTGGAGGACAGAGCCTATGGCTACACCTTC. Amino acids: CASSLEDRAYGYTF.

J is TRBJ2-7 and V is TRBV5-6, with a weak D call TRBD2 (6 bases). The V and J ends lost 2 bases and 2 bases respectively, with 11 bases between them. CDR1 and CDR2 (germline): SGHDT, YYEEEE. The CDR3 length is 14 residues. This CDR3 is CASSFGTGAYEQYF. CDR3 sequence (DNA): TGTGCCAGCAGCTTCGGGACGGGAGCCTACGAGCAGTACTTC. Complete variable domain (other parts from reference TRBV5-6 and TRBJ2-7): DAGVTQSPTHLIKTRGQQVTLRCSPKSGHDTVSWYQQALGQGPQFIFQYYEEEERQRGNFPDRFSGHQFPNYSSELNVNALLLGDSALYLCASSFGTGAYEQYFGPGTRLTVT.

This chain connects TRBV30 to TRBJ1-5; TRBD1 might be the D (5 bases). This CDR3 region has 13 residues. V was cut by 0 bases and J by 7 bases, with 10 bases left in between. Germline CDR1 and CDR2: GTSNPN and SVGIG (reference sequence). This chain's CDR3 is CAWSVDNRQPQHF. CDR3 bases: TGTGCCTGGAGTGTCGACAACAGGCAGCCCCAGCATTTT.

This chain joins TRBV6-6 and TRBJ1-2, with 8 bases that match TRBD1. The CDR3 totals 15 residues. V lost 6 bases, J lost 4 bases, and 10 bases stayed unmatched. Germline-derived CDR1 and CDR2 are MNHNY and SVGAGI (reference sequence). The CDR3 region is CASRISRTGIYGYTF. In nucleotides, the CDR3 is TGTGCCAGCAGGATATCCCGGACAGGGATCTATGGCTACACCTTC.

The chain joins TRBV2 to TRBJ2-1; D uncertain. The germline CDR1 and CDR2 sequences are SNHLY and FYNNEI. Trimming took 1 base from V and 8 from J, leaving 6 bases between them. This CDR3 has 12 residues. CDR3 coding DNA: TGTGCCAGCAGTGAAGTGCGGTATGAGCAGTTCTTC. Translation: CASSEVRYEQFF.

The CDR3: CASSPGTGNTEAFF. DNA of the CDR3: TGTGCCAGCAGCCCAGGGACAGGGAACACTGAAGCTTTCTTT. V gene TRBV11-2 combines with J gene TRBJ1-1, with 8 bases that match TRBD1. V trimming: 5 bases; J trimming: 1 base; junction bases outside the gene matches: 3. Germline CDR1 SGHAT, CDR2 FQNNGV. This CDR3 contains 14 residues.